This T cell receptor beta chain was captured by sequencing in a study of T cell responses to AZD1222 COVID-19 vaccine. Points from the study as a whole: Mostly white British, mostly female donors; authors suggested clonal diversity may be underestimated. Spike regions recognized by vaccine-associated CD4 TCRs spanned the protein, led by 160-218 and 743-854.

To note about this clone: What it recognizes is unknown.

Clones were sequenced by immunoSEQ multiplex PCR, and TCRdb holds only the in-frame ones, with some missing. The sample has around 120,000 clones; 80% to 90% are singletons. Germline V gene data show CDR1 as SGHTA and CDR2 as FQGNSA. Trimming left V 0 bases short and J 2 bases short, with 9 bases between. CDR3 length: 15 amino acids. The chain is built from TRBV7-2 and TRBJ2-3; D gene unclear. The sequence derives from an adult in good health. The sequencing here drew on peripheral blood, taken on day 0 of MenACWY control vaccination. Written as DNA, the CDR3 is TGTGCCAGCAGCTTAGCGGGCAGGCCCACAGATACGCAGTATTTT. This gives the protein CASSLAGRPTDTQYF.